The 28 T cell receptor beta chains in this list originate from one sample, sequenced in a study of shared clonotypes between healthy human individuals. Assay: immunoSEQ multiplex PCR; the TCRdb copy retains only in-frame clones and omits some. The sample yields roughly 1,100,000 clones, roughly 80% seen once. Sequences were obtained from memory CD4+ T cells sorted from blood. Subset: CD45RA-negative fraction. The source of these receptors is a young man in good health.

The chain combines TRBV6-6 with TRBJ2-4; D remains unclear. CDR3 length: 13 residues. V was pared by 4 bases and J by 8 bases, with 12 bases between. Germline CDR1 and CDR2: MNHNY and SVGAGI (reference sequence). The CDR3 nucleotides are TGTGCCAGCAGTTCTTCCAGTAACGACATTCAGTACTTC. Encoded protein: CASSSSSNDIQYF.

CDR3 region: CASSLTGSPGELFF. CDR3 DNA sequence: TGTGCCAGCAGCTTAACAGGGTCCCCCGGGGAGCTGTTTTTT. The rearrangement joins TRBV11-3 to TRBJ2-2; weak D call: TRBD1 (6 bases). Trimming stripped 2 bases from V and 6 bases from J, with 10 bases between. CDR1 and CDR2 (germline): SGHNT, YENEEA. The CDR3 extends over 14 amino acids.

In regard to this clone: Different DNA sequences within this sample yield the same CDR3. The V gene is TRBV7-2, the J gene TRBJ2-2; no definite D call. The CDR3 is 14 residues long. Germline loops: CDR1 SGHTA, CDR2 FQGNSA. V shed 1 base and J shed 3 bases, with 6 bases lying between them. The CDR3 loop is CASSLDFDTGELFF. The CDR3 nucleotides read TGTGCCAGCAGCTTAGATTTCGACACCGGGGAGCTGTTTTTT.

In this sample, this clone turned up many times. The V call is TRBV4-2, the J call TRBJ2-5; 9 positions agree with TRBD1. There are 16 residues in the CDR3. V was clipped by 1 base and J by 5 bases; unmatched bases: 8. Germline CDR1 is LGHNA and CDR2 is YNFKEQ. The CDR3 DNA is TGTGCCAGCAGCCAAGGGACGACAGGGGGTTATGAGACCCAGTACTTC. Translation gives CASSQGTTGGYETQYF.

To note about this clone: This clone may be a read error of a much larger clone one base away. The chain combines TRBV9 with TRBJ2-5, with D hard to call. This CDR3 comprises 11 residues. V lost 4 bases to trimming and J lost 5 bases, with 6 bases between them. Germline CDR1 and CDR2: SGDLS and YYNGEE. CDR3 protein: CASSSRETQYF. CDR3 nucleotides: TGTGCCAGCAGCTCCCGGGAGACCCAGTACTTC.

This chain joins TRBV18 and TRBJ2-5, with no clear D. Trimming removed 0 bases at V and 2 bases at J, with 10 bases between. Germline-derived CDR1 and CDR2 are KGHSH and LQKENI. This CDR3 has 15 amino acids. CDR3 coding DNA: TGTGCCAGCTCACCACCTTCCAGGCAGCAAGAGACCCAGTACTTC. Protein: CASSPPSRQQETQYF. The complete variable domain, with remaining parts taken from reference TRBV18 and TRBJ2-5, reads NAGVMQNPRHLVRRRGQEARLRCSPMKGHSHVYWYRQLPEEGLKFMVYLQKENIIDESGMPKERFSAEFPKEGPSILRIQQVVRGDSAAYFCASSPPSRQQETQYFGPGTRLLVL.

This clone was observed once. The chain carries TRBV11-2 and TRBJ2-7; the D gene is possibly TRBD2 (6 bases). CDR3 length equals 14 residues. V was trimmed by 1 base and J by 1 base, leaving 8 bases between them. Germline V gene data show CDR1 as SGHAT and CDR2 as FQNNGV. Here the CDR3 reads CASSLGRGSYEQYF. As DNA, the CDR3 is TGTGCCAGCAGCTTAGGGAGGGGATCCTACGAGCAGTACTTC.

This clone was seen a few times. CDR3 protein: CASSLLTGGSGYGYTF. The CDR3 nucleotides read TGTGCCAGCAGCTTACTGACAGGGGGCTCTGGCTATGGCTACACCTTC. The chain couples TRBV7-9 to TRBJ1-2, with 10 bases that match TRBD1. This CDR3 comprises 16 residues. V trimming: 2 bases; J trimming: 4 bases; junction bases outside the gene matches: 7. From germline, CDR1 is SEHNR and CDR2 FQNEAQ (reference sequence).

The count of this clone is one. The chain combines TRBV30 with TRBJ2-7; D might be TRBD1 or TRBD2, each matching 5 bases. V was cut by 4 bases and J by 7 bases, with 17 bases left in between. There are 13 residues in the CDR3. The germline V gene has CDR1 GTSNPN and CDR2 SVGIG (reference sequence). The CDR3 spells CAWNLAGTGEQYF. The DNA of the CDR3 is TGTGCCTGGAATCTGGCAGGGACGGGGGAGCAGTACTTC.

The chain joins TRBV5-1 to TRBJ2-7; 8 nucleotides match TRBD2. Trimming took 4 bases from V and 5 from J; bases not matched to a gene: 11. Germline V gene sequence: CDR1 SGHRS, CDR2 YFSETQ. The CDR3 runs 15 residues. The CDR3: CASSVGGAGVNEQYF. CDR3 in DNA: TGCGCCAGCAGCGTTGGAGGAGCGGGAGTCAACGAGCAGTACTTC.

A single count supports this clone. The V gene is TRBV15, the J gene TRBJ2-1; no reliable D call. The germline V and J ends were trimmed by 1 base and 4 bases, with 11 bases remaining between them. Germline V gene data show CDR1 as LNHNV and CDR2 as YYDKDF (reference sequence). This CDR3 is 15 amino acids long. CDR3: CATSRGSGPYNEQFF. CDR3 nucleotides: TGTGCCACCAGCAGAGGGTCGGGTCCTTACAATGAGCAGTTCTTC.

As regards this clone: Other nucleotide sequences from this sample produce the same CDR3. The chain recombines TRBV5-1 with TRBJ1-2, with 8 nucleotides matching TRBD1. The V and J ends lost 2 bases and 1 base, in that order; junction bases with no gene match: 1. Germline assignment: CDR1 SGHRS and CDR2 YFSETQ. CDR3 size: 14 residues. The CDR3 loop is CASSLGQGNYGYTF. DNA of the CDR3: TGCGCCAGCAGCTTAGGACAGGGTAACTATGGCTACACCTTC.

V usage is TRBV4-1 and J usage is TRBJ1-6; 8 nucleotides agree with TRBD1. This CDR3 is 15 amino acids long. J lost 7 bases, V lost 2 bases, and 4 bases had no gene match. Germline CDR1 reads MGHRA; CDR2 reads YSYEKL. CDR3 residues: CASSQHTGGNSPLHF. The CDR3 nucleotides are TGCGCCAGCAGCCAACATACAGGGGGAAATTCACCCCTCCACTTT.

The chain recombines TRBV30 with TRBJ1-3; 9 bases are a match to TRBD1. The CDR3 spans 15 residues. V shed 2 bases and J 5 bases; nucleotides not matched to a gene: 7. The germline CDR1 and CDR2 sequences are GTSNPN and SVGIG (reference sequence). The CDR3 region has the DNA TGTGCCTGGAGTAGTAGGGGGACAGGGAGAAACACCATATATTTT. This encodes CAWSSRGTGRNTIYF.

The chain carries TRBV30 and TRBJ2-5, with D possibly matching TRBD2 (5 bases). The CDR3 is 15 amino acids. V lost 0 bases, J lost 4 bases, and 15 bases lay in between. CDR1 and CDR2 from the germline V gene are GTSNPN and SVGIG (reference sequence). CDR3 region: CAWSVEGRPGETQYF. In DNA, the CDR3 is TGTGCCTGGAGTGTTGAGGGCCGGCCAGGAGAGACCCAGTACTTC.

This clone turned up a few times. The chain couples TRBV30 to TRBJ1-4, with no clear D. This CDR3 is 13 amino acids long. With 4 bases removed from V and 3 bases from J, the gap between germline ends came to 9 bases. CDR1 is GTSNPN and CDR2 is SVGIG in the germline V gene (reference sequence). The CDR3 DNA reads as TGTGCCTGGACTCGGGTGCCTAATGAAAAACTGTTTTTT. This encodes CAWTRVPNEKLFF. The whole variable domain, filled in from reference TRBV30 and TRBJ1-4, reads SQTIHQWPATLVQPVGSPLSLECTVEGTSNPNLYWYRQAAGRGLQLLFYSVGIGQISSEVPQNLSASRPQDRQFILSSKKLLLSDSGFYLCAWTRVPNEKLFFGSGTQLSVL.

V is TRBV19 and J is TRBJ2-1; 14 bases fit TRBD2. The V and J ends lost 5 bases and 7 bases, in that order; junction bases with no gene match: 13. This CDR3 is built from 18 residues. Germline lookup yields CDR1 LNHDA and CDR2 SQIVND (reference sequence). The CDR3 reads CASSSFRLAGGPGNEQFF. The CDR3 DNA reads as TGTGCCAGTAGTTCTTTCCGACTAGCGGGAGGGCCGGGGAATGAGCAGTTCTTC. The full variable domain, in which reference TRBV19 and TRBJ2-1 provide the parts outside the CDR3, is DGGITQSPKYLFRKEGQNVTLSCEQNLNHDAMYWYRQDPGQGLRLIYYSQIVNDFQKGDIAEGYSVSREKKESFPLTVTSAQKNPTAFYLCASSSFRLAGGPGNEQFFGPGTRLTVL.

This clone was detected only once. Other nucleotide sequences in the sample specify the same CDR3. The chain employs TRBV25-1 and TRBJ2-7; D unresolved. The V and J ends lost 1 base and 4 bases respectively, with 11 bases between them. Looked up from germline, CDR1 is MGHDK and CDR2 is SYGVNS. The CDR3 contains 14 residues. The CDR3 protein is CASSESGGSYEQYF. CDR3 DNA sequence: TGTGCCAGCAGTGAATCGGGCGGATCTTACGAGCAGTACTTC.

The chain combines TRBV5-6 with TRBJ2-7, with 13 bases matching TRBD2. V lost 3 bases and J lost 7; bases outside the gene matches: 7. The germline V gene encodes CDR1 SGHDT and CDR2 YYEEEE. The CDR3 sequence is 15 residues long. The CDR3 sequence is CASSSYGTSGMEQYF. In nucleotides, the CDR3 is TGTGCCAGCAGCTCATACGGGACTAGCGGGATGGAGCAGTACTTC. The full variable domain, rest sourced from reference TRBV5-6 and TRBJ2-7, is DAGVTQSPTHLIKTRGQQVTLRCSPKSGHDTVSWYQQALGQGPQFIFQYYEEEERQRGNFPDRFSGHQFPNYSSELNVNALLLGDSALYLCASSSYGTSGMEQYFGPGTRLTVT.

This chain connects TRBV7-2 to TRBJ2-3; D gene uncertain. Germline V CDR1 and CDR2: SGHTA, FQGNSA. The CDR3 has 14 amino acids. The germline V and J ends were trimmed by 5 bases and 6 bases, with 15 bases remaining between them. The CDR3 region has the DNA TGTGCCAGCAGCCCGATCCCACAAGTTGATACGCAGTATTTT. This translates into CASSPIPQVDTQYF. The full variable domain, completed using reference TRBV7-2 and TRBJ2-3, is GAGVSQSPSNKVTEKGKDVELRCDPISGHTALYWYRQSLGQGLEFLIYFQGNSAPDKSGLPSDRFSAERTGGSVSTLTIQRTQQEDSAVYLCASSPIPQVDTQYFGPGTRLTVL.

In the case of this clone: It is likely a read error: a sequence one base away is far more abundant. The V and J genes are TRBV9 and TRBJ1-3; 7 positions match TRBD1. CDR1 and CDR2 (germline): SGDLS, YYNGEE. The CDR3 loop spans 15 amino acids. With V trimmed by 4 bases and J by 0 bases, 4 bases remained unmatched. CDR3 nucleotide sequence: TGTGCCAGCAGCCCTCGACAGGGCTCTGGAAACACCATATATTTT. This sequence encodes CASSPRQGSGNTIYF. Complete variable domain (other parts from reference TRBV9 and TRBJ1-3): DSGVTQTPKHLITATGQRVTLRCSPRSGDLSVYWYQQSLDQGLQFLIQYYNGEERAKGNILERFSAQQFPDLHSELNLSSLELGDSALYFCASSPRQGSGNTIYFGEGSWLTVV.

The chain uses TRBV6-1 and TRBJ2-5; either TRBD1 or TRBD2 may fit D (5 bases each). V was trimmed by 4 bases and J by 2 bases, leaving 14 bases between them. Germline V gene lookup returns CDR1 MNHNS and CDR2 SASEGT. The CDR3 covers 15 residues. CDR3: CASSAPGPTQETQYF. The CDR3 bases are TGTGCCAGCAGTGCCCCGGGACCAACACAAGAGACCCAGTACTTC.

This chain joins TRBV30 and TRBJ2-2; a weak D match, TRBD1 (6 bases). The CDR3 has 13 residues. The germline V gene encodes CDR1 GTSNPN and CDR2 SVGIG (reference sequence). Trimming pared 5 bases from V and 4 bases from J, leaving 11 bases between. The CDR3 nucleotides read TGTGCCTGGGCCCCACAGGGCACCGGGGAGCTGTTTTTT. Its protein is CAWAPQGTGELFF. The complete variable domain, with remaining parts taken from reference TRBV30 and TRBJ2-2, reads SQTIHQWPATLVQPVGSPLSLECTVEGTSNPNLYWYRQAAGRGLQLLFYSVGIGQISSEVPQNLSASRPQDRQFILSSKKLLLSDSGFYLCAWAPQGTGELFFGEGSRLTVL.

The chain is built from TRBV7-9 and TRBJ2-3; D not resolved. From germline, CDR1 is SEHNR and CDR2 FQNEAQ (reference sequence). The CDR3 contains 12 residues. V shed 5 bases and J shed 5 bases, with 8 bases lying between them. CDR3 amino acids: CASSQRGDTQYF. CDR3 sequence (DNA): TGTGCCAGCAGCCAACGAGGAGATACGCAGTATTTT. Drawing the rest from reference TRBV7-9 and TRBJ2-3, the complete variable domain is DTGVSQNPRHKITKRGQNVTFRCDPISEHNRLYWYRQTLGQGPEFLTYFQNEAQLEKSRLLSDRFSAERPKGSFSTLEIQRTEQGDSAMYLCASSQRGDTQYFGPGTRLTVL.

The chain employs TRBV4-3 and TRBJ1-6, with unresolved D. The V gene's germline CDR1 is LGHNA and CDR2 YSLEER. The CDR3 has 14 amino acids. Trimming took off 0 bases at V and 12 bases at J, with 12 bases between the two ends. DNA for the CDR3: TGCGCCAGCAGCCAAGAGGGAGGATATGAACCCCTCCACTTT. This sequence encodes CASSQEGGYEPLHF.

This clone was detected once. This chain joins TRBV7-2 and TRBJ2-5; TRBD2 aligns across 8 bases. Germline V gene sequence: CDR1 SGHTA, CDR2 FQGNSA. This CDR3 region has 16 residues. With 0 bases clipped from V and 5 bases from J, the junction kept 8 bases outside the gene matches. The CDR3 loop reads CASSLAQAGGGETQYF. The CDR3 nucleotides are TGTGCCAGCAGCTTAGCGCAGGCGGGAGGTGGGGAGACCCAGTACTTC.

V usage is TRBV4-3 and J usage is TRBJ1-6, with TRBD1 as a possible D gene (5 bases). The germline V and J ends were trimmed by 0 bases and 0 bases, with 12 bases remaining between them. Germline CDR1 and CDR2: LGHNA and YSLEER. The CDR3 has 18 amino acids. CDR3 region: CASSQDLQTVSYNSPLHF. CDR3 bases: TGCGCCAGCAGCCAAGATTTACAGACAGTCTCCTATAATTCACCCCTCCACTTT.

The CDR3, as DNA: TGTGCCAGCTCCCTACAGACAGGCTACGAGCAGTACTTC. Its protein is CASSLQTGYEQYF. The genes are TRBV18 and TRBJ2-7; D is perhaps TRBD1 (6 bases). The germline V gene encodes CDR1 KGHSH and CDR2 LQKENI. The length of the CDR3 is 13 residues. Trimming removed 6 bases from V and 3 bases from J, with 12 bases in between.